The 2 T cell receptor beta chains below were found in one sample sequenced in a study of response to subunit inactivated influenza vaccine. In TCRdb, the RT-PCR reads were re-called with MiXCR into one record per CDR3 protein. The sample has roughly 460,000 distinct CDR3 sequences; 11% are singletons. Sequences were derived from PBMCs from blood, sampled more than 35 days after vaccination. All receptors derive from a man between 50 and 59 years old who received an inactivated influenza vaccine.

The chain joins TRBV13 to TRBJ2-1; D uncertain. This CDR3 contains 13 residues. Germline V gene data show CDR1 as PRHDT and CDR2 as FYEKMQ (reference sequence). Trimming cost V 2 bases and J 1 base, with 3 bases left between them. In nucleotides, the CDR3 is TGTGCCAGCAGCTTAAGATCCTACAATGAGCAGTTCTTC. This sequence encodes CASSLRSYNEQFF.

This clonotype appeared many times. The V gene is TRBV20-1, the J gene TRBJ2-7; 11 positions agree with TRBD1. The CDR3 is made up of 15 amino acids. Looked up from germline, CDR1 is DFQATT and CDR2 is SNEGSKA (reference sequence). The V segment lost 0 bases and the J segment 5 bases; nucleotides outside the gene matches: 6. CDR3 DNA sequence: TGCAGTGCTAGAGACCCGGGACAGGGGGACCACGAGCAGTACTTC. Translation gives CSARDPGQGDHEQYF.